This T cell receptor beta chain was identified during a study of T cells after yellow fever vaccination. Study details: Preparation of fractions with low cell numbers was performed using SMART-Seq v4 Ultra Low Input.

Using its own MiXCR run on the 5' RACE reads, TCRdb lists one record per CDR3 protein. The table shows around 320,000 distinct CDR3 sequences, with roughly 8.7% occurring only once. V lost 6 bases and J lost 5, with 10 bases in between. Germline V gene data show CDR1 as SNHLY and CDR2 as FYNNEI. The CDR3 extends over 12 amino acids. Points from the study as a whole: Post-booster reappearance was seen for most primary-vaccination clones (96% CD4, roughly 91% CD8). Any FACS-sorted repertoire could hold abundant clonotypes that contaminate it from the bulk population.

The table lists this clonotype with a few counts. Its antigen is not identified. The sequences come from CD4+ T cells sorted from PBMCs, collected 5 days after the yellow fever booster vaccination. The receptor's source is a young man who received the YFV17D yellow fever vaccine. The chain links TRBV2 to TRBJ2-5; no reliable D call. CDR3 region: CASRTYTETQYF. CDR3 in DNA: TGTGCCAGCAGGACTTACACGGAGACCCAGTACTTC.